The clone carrying this TCR beta chain was observed at least ten times. Its specificity is unknown. The sample comes from a study of human T cells and chemical hapten exposure. Study-wide points: Once DPC sensitization occurred, TCRs above 1 in 1000 frequency showed no change.

The time point denotes: healthy volunteer bleed at 6 weeks. Sequencing started from total RNA isolated from unfractionated whole blood. In the authors' workflow: Between roughly 23,224 and 700,000 TCRs appeared in each sample, and the median stood at roughly 95,000. From the RACE reads, TCRdb called clonotypes with MiXCR, one entry per CDR3 protein. TCRdb, not the original authors, processed these V and J calls. The data contain 65,000 or so distinct CDR3 sequences, approximately 6.5% of them seen just once; the ten biggest clones take up roughly 3.5%. The trim removed 7 bases at V and 5 bases at J, leaving 9 bases unmatched. CDR3 length: 14 amino acids. Germline CDR1 is MNHNY and CDR2 is SVGAGI (reference sequence).

The sample was whole blood. The J gene is TRBJ1-1, the V gene TRBV6-6; 8 nucleotides match TRBD1. This clonotype originated in a female donor in good health. Some clones in this sample may be carry-over from other donors' samples. CDR3 amino acids: CASKPSGGFTEAFF. The CDR3 coding sequence is TGTGCCAGCAAACCGTCAGGGGGCTTTACTGAAGCTTTCTTT.